A single sample gave rise to the 26 T cell receptor beta chains below, sequenced in a study of identical twins. TCRdb used MiXCR to reprocess the 5' RACE reads, holding one entry per CDR3 protein. Of over 600,000 distinct CDR3 sequences listed, 21% are singletons. In addition, the sample was reused for a study of T cells expressing NK-cell markers.

Material: PBMCs. These receptor sequences come from a woman under 30 in good health.

The rearrangement links TRBV29-1 to TRBJ1-1, with unresolved D. The ends were cut back, 0 bases at V and 3 bases at J, with 11 bases in the middle. The length of the CDR3 is 14 residues. Germline values: CDR1 SQVTM, CDR2 ANQGSEA. This chain's CDR3 is CSVEDGEMDTEAFF. Written as DNA, the CDR3 is TGCAGCGTTGAAGATGGGGAGATGGACACTGAAGCTTTCTTT.

This clonotype was counted between two and nine times. V is TRBV9 and J is TRBJ2-1; TRBD2 is a possible D gene (6 bases). V was clipped by 3 bases and J by 6 bases, with 13 bases between them. The CDR3 is 14 amino acids. Germline V gene data show CDR1 as SGDLS and CDR2 as YYNGEE. CDR3: CASSASPGSNEQFF. CDR3 in DNA: TGTGCCAGCAGCGCCTCCCCCGGGAGCAATGAGCAGTTCTTC. Full variable domain (rest looked up from reference TRBV9 and TRBJ2-1): DSGVTQTPKHLITATGQRVTLRCSPRSGDLSVYWYQQSLDQGLQFLIQYYNGEERAKGNILERFSAQQFPDLHSELNLSSLELGDSALYFCASSASPGSNEQFFGPGTRLTVL.

The rearrangement links TRBV6-6 to TRBJ2-1; D remains unclear. V gave up 5 bases and J gave up 9 bases, with 14 bases separating them. CDR1 and CDR2 from the germline V gene are MNHNY and SVGAGI (reference sequence). The CDR3 is made up of 13 amino acids. The CDR3 is CASSTTRTPEQFF. CDR3 sequence (DNA): TGTGCCAGCAGTACCACCCGGACCCCTGAGCAGTTCTTC.

The table lists this clonotype with many counts. J is TRBJ2-7 and V is TRBV7-9; D unclear. Germline values: CDR1 SEHNR, CDR2 FQNEAQ (reference sequence). The CDR3 has 12 residues. Trimming removed 3 bases at V and 2 bases at J, with 5 bases between. CDR3 residues: CASSFAAYEQYF. The CDR3 nucleotides read TGTGCCAGCAGCTTTGCAGCCTACGAGCAGTACTTC.

The chain carries TRBV4-1 and TRBJ2-7, with TRBD2 as a possible D gene (5 bases). CDR3 length: 13 amino acids. The V end lost 1 base, the J end lost 5 bases, and 9 bases lay between the germline ends. Germline V gives CDR1 MGHRA, CDR2 YSYEKL. CDR3 protein: CASSQAKRDEQYF. DNA of the CDR3: TGCGCCAGCAGCCAAGCAAAGAGGGACGAGCAGTACTTC.

This clonotype was detected many times. This rearrangement joins TRBV18 to TRBJ2-7; D is perhaps TRBD1 or TRBD2 (5 bases each). Trimming shortened V by 4 bases and J by 2 bases, and 12 bases separated the two germline ends. The V gene's germline CDR1 is KGHSH and CDR2 LQKENI. The CDR3 length is 14 residues. This CDR3 is CASSRDDGAYEQYF. The CDR3 nucleotides are TGTGCCAGCTCACGGGACGACGGGGCCTACGAGCAGTACTTC. Variable domain in full (rest from reference TRBV18 and TRBJ2-7): NAGVMQNPRHLVRRRGQEARLRCSPMKGHSHVYWYRQLPEEGLKFMVYLQKENIIDESGMPKERFSAEFPKEGPSILRIQQVVRGDSAAYFCASSRDDGAYEQYFGPGTRLTVT.

The chain employs TRBV4-3 and TRBJ2-7, with 8 bases that match TRBD2. The CDR3 consists of 18 residues. V trimming: 1 base; J trimming: 4 bases; junction bases outside the gene matches: 15. The germline V gene encodes CDR1 LGHNA and CDR2 YSLEER. The CDR3 here is CASSQAYPAGGRRYEQYF. CDR3 nucleotides: TGCGCCAGCAGCCAAGCCTATCCTGCTGGCGGGAGGAGGTACGAGCAGTACTTC.

This clonotype has a handful of counts. The DNA of the CDR3 is TGTGCCAGCAGCCCCGCGGACTATCCGCTCTATGAGCAGTTCTTC. It is translated as CASSPADYPLYEQFF. This sequence joins TRBV7-9 and TRBJ2-1; perhaps TRBD2 as D (6 bases). With 5 bases removed from V and 8 bases from J, the gap between germline ends came to 19 bases. The germline gives CDR1 SEHNR, CDR2 FQNEAQ (reference sequence). This CDR3 comprises 15 residues.

The V call is TRBV25-1, the J call TRBJ2-3, with D tentatively TRBD1 or TRBD2 (7 bases each). The V gene lost 0 bases and the J gene lost 6 bases, with 16 bases spanning the gap. Germline V gene data show CDR1 as MGHDK and CDR2 as SYGVNS. The CDR3 is made up of 16 amino acids. CDR3 protein: CASSEYRGTIGDTQYF. CDR3 bases: TGTGCCAGCAGTGAATACAGGGGGACTATCGGGGATACGCAGTATTTT.

This rearrangement joins TRBV29-1 to TRBJ2-1; tentatively, D is TRBD2 (7 bases). Looked up from germline, CDR1 is SQVTM and CDR2 is ANQGSEA. V was cut by 7 bases and J by 8 bases, with 18 bases left in between. The CDR3 covers 13 residues. CDR3 protein: CSARGAGVDEQFF. The CDR3, as DNA: TGCAGCGCCCGGGGGGCGGGGGTCGATGAGCAGTTCTTC.

The sample holds a few counts of this clonotype. This chain links TRBV5-6 with TRBJ1-2, with TRBD1 matching over 9 bases. The CDR3 spans 14 residues. J gave up 8 bases and V 4 bases, and 9 bases lay outside the gene matches. The germline gives CDR1 SGHDT, CDR2 YYEEEE. The CDR3 nucleotides read TGTGCCAGCAGCCTCACAGGGGGCCAGGGCGGCTACACCTTC. This encodes CASSLTGGQGGYTF.

J is TRBJ2-1 and V is TRBV6-2 or TRBV6-3; the match to TRBD2 covers 10 bases. The ends lost 2 bases at V and 8 bases at J; junction bases unmatched: 9. This CDR3 region has 16 residues. Germline CDR1 and CDR2: MNHEY and SVGEGT. The CDR3 DNA reads TGTGCCAGCAGTTACAGGCTAGCGGGAGAGAAATATGAGCAGTTCTTC. The encoded protein is CASSYRLAGEKYEQFF.

A few counts support this clonotype. The V and J genes are TRBV3-1 and TRBJ2-7, with a possible D match to TRBD1 (5 bases). Germline V lookup: CDR1 LGHDT, CDR2 YNNKEL (reference sequence). The CDR3 sequence is 15 residues long. Trimming took off 5 bases at V and 4 bases at J, with 18 bases between the two ends. The CDR3, as DNA: TGTGCCAGCAGCGCGCCGAACCGACAGACTTACGAGCAGTACTTC. This sequence encodes CASSAPNRQTYEQYF.

The CDR3 loop reads CASSPRLAGNEQYF. The CDR3 DNA sequence: TGTGCCAGCAGCCCCCGACTAGCGGGCAACGAGCAGTACTTC. This chain links TRBV14 with TRBJ2-7; TRBD2 matches 10 bases. Germline CDR1 SGHDN, CDR2 FVKESK. CDR3 size: 14 residues. V was clipped by 4 bases and J by 5 bases; unmatched bases: 5.

This clonotype was recorded a few times. The chain recombines TRBV6-5 with TRBJ1-2, with D uncertain. Germline values: CDR1 MNHEY, CDR2 SVGAGI. The CDR3 is 14 residues long. Trimming cost V 0 bases and J 3 bases, with 8 bases left between them. The CDR3 spells CASSYSGQHYGYTF. The CDR3 region has the DNA TGTGCCAGCAGTTACTCCGGCCAGCACTATGGCTACACCTTC.

J is TRBJ2-1 and V is TRBV9; 13 nucleotides agree with TRBD2. V lost 4 bases and J lost 2; bases outside the gene matches: 6. This CDR3 has 17 amino acids. From germline, CDR1 is SGDLS and CDR2 YYNGEE. Written as DNA, the CDR3 is TGTGCCAGCAGCACTCGACTAGCGGGGGGACCCTACAATGAGCAGTTCTTC. Translation: CASSTRLAGGPYNEQFF.

This clonotype occurred many times. This chain uses TRBV29-1 with TRBJ2-3; no clear D gene. The CDR3 contains 11 residues. The germline CDR1 and CDR2 sequences are SQVTM and ANQGSEA. Trimming removed 6 bases at V and 4 bases at J, with 8 bases between. CDR3 in DNA: TGCAGCGTCTTGGGGTCAGATACGCAGTATTTT. Translation: CSVLGSDTQYF.

The V call is TRBV7-2, the J call TRBJ2-7, with TRBD2 as a possible D gene (5 bases). The CDR3 runs to 16 residues. CDR1 SGHTA and CDR2 FQGNSA come from the germline V gene. V gave up 5 bases and J gave up 0 bases, with 17 bases separating them. The CDR3 reads CASSAWYSGLSYEQYF. CDR3 DNA: TGTGCCAGCAGCGCTTGGTACAGCGGTCTCTCCTACGAGCAGTACTTC.

This clonotype was detected ten times or more. The CDR3 spells CASSLFGGSTDTQYF. In DNA, the CDR3 is TGTGCCAGCAGCTTGTTCGGCGGGAGCACAGATACGCAGTATTTT. The chain has TRBV7-2 and TRBJ2-3, with D possibly matching TRBD2 (5 bases). The CDR3 is 15 amino acids. Trimming stripped 3 bases from V and 0 bases from J, with 10 bases between. Per the germline V gene, CDR1 is SGHTA and CDR2 is FQGNSA.

This clonotype was observed a handful of times. The V call is TRBV5-1, the J call TRBJ2-1; D may be TRBD1 (6 bases). The germline V and J ends were trimmed by 4 bases and 4 bases, with 15 bases remaining between them. Germline-derived CDR1 and CDR2 are SGHRS and YFSETQ. This CDR3 region has 15 residues. The chain's CDR3 is CASSRAQGQYNEQFF. The CDR3, as DNA: TGCGCCAGCAGCAGGGCGCAAGGACAGTACAATGAGCAGTTCTTC.

This clonotype was seen at least ten times. The chain uses TRBV5-1 and TRBJ1-1, with D uncertain. The CDR3 extends over 15 amino acids. Germline CDR1 is SGHRS and CDR2 is YFSETQ. With 0 bases removed from V and 0 bases from J, the gap between germline ends came to 9 bases. CDR3 sequence (DNA): TGCGCCAGCAGCTTGGTTAGTTTCATGAACACTGAAGCTTTCTTT. Residues: CASSLVSFMNTEAFF.

This clonotype was seen at least ten times. This chain connects TRBV3-1 to TRBJ2-1, with no clear D. The CDR3 is 12 residues long. Germline V CDR1 and CDR2: LGHDT, YNNKEL (reference sequence). V was clipped by 3 bases and J by 10 bases, with 10 bases between them. CDR3 loop: CASSHQTQEQFF. In DNA, the CDR3 is TGTGCCAGCAGCCACCAGACCCAGGAGCAGTTCTTC.

The DNA of the CDR3 is TGCGCCAATATAATGGGAGGGAGCTCCTACGAGCAGTACTTC. It yields the protein CANIMGGSSYEQYF. J is TRBJ2-7 and V is TRBV5-1; 7 bases align to TRBD2. CDR1 is SGHRS and CDR2 is YFSETQ in the germline V gene. After removal of 9 bases from V and 0 bases from J, the junction contained 9 bases not matched to a gene. The CDR3 runs 14 residues.

The chain joins TRBV7-9 to TRBJ2-5; D is perhaps TRBD1 or TRBD2 (6 bases each). The CDR3 extends over 16 amino acids. CDR1 and CDR2 from the germline V gene are SEHNR and FQNEAQ (reference sequence). V lost 0 bases, J lost 0 bases, and 11 bases lay in between. CDR3 sequence: CASSLALGGYQETQYF. DNA of the CDR3: TGTGCCAGCAGCTTAGCACTAGGGGGGTACCAAGAGACCCAGTACTTC.

In its sample, this clonotype was seen once. The chain combines TRBV7-2 with TRBJ2-1; D is unresolved. Looked up from germline, CDR1 is SGHTA and CDR2 is FQGNSA. V lost 6 bases and J 9 bases, leaving 15 bases between the germline ends. This CDR3 spans 13 amino acids. CDR3 nucleotide sequence: TGTGCCAGCAGTTATCGCCCTCCTACTGAGCAGTTCTTC. This sequence encodes CASSYRPPTEQFF.

The rearrangement links TRBV6-1 to TRBJ2-7; no clear D gene. V was clipped by 2 bases and J by 6 bases, with 5 bases between them. The CDR3 extends over 11 amino acids. Germline V gives CDR1 MNHNS, CDR2 SASEGT. As DNA, the CDR3 is TGTGCCAGCAGTGAATTTAGCGAGCAGTACTTC. Protein sequence: CASSEFSEQYF.